This T cell receptor beta chain originates from a study of blood T cell repertoires in COVID-19. At the level of the study: PBMCs, B-cell-depleted T cells, or T cells were the source of the cDNA or gDNA that made up the material.

Cohort assignment relied on participant-reported clinical history. Repertoires were generated with immunoSEQ multiplex PCR, while TCRdb's copy carries only in-frame clones and drops some. The sample records approximately 170,000 clones, approximately 80% being singletons. The trim removed 0 bases at V and 5 bases at J, leaving 4 bases unmatched. This CDR3 region has 15 residues. Looked up from germline, CDR1 is SGHKS and CDR2 is YYEKEE (reference sequence). This sequence was found in a middle-aged man who had recovered from COVID-19. Sequences were obtained from PBMCs or T cells enriched from blood (not recorded which). The chain couples TRBV5-5 to TRBJ1-5; 8 bases agree with TRBD1. The CDR3 bases are TGTGCCAGCAGCTTGGAAGACAGGGGATATCAGCCCCAGCATTTT. Amino acids: CASSLEDRGYQPQHF. The full variable domain, rest sourced from reference TRBV5-5 and TRBJ1-5, is DAGVTQSPTHLIKTRGQQVTLRCSPISGHKSVSWYQQVLGQGPQFIFQYYEKEERGRGNFPDRFSARQFPNYSSELNVNALLLGDSALYLCASSLEDRGYQPQHFGDGTRLSIL.